A single sample is the source of the 4 T cell receptor beta chains below, sequenced in a study of neurological immune-mediated disorders (dated by TCRdb to the late 2010s). The method was 5' RACE. The run used an Illumina HiSeq 2500. TCRdb reanalyzed the raw reads on its own, using fastp at Q25 for trimming and MiXCR for clone calling, and kept in-frame beta chains. Merged by CDR3 protein, the rows form single entries marked with the most common genes and DNA. The sample table shows roughly 34,000 distinct CDR3 sequences, and 4.6% are seen once. The ten largest account for roughly 23% of the sample. Sequenced material: PBMCs. These receptors all come from a man between 18 and 29 years old in good health.

At least ten counts were recorded for this clonotype. The chain combines TRBV5-1 with TRBJ1-5; 11 nucleotides agree with TRBD1. This CDR3 has 14 residues. The V gene's germline CDR1 is SGHRS and CDR2 YFSETQ. The V and J ends lost 4 bases and 6 bases, in that order; junction bases with no gene match: 3. The CDR3 coding sequence is TGCGCCAGCAGCGTCGGGACAGGGGGTCAGCCCCAGCATTTT. This encodes CASSVGTGGQPQHF.

This clonotype was seen ten or more times. V gene TRBV6-6 combines with J gene TRBJ2-7, with D uncertain. V was clipped by 4 bases and J by 3 bases, with 7 bases between them. The CDR3 sequence is 12 residues long. Germline values: CDR1 MNHNY, CDR2 SVGAGI (reference sequence). The CDR3 is CASSSLDYEQYF. CDR3 nucleotides: TGTGCCAGCAGTTCCCTAGACTACGAGCAGTACTTC.

This clonotype was found many times. The V gene is TRBV20-1, the J gene TRBJ2-3; perhaps TRBD2 as D (5 bases). The V gene's germline CDR1 is DFQATT and CDR2 SNEGSKA (reference sequence). Trimming removed 6 bases from V and 6 bases from J, with 16 bases in between. This CDR3 contains 13 residues. CDR3 sequence reads: CSAGWRRKDTQYF. CDR3 in DNA: TGCAGTGCGGGGTGGCGGAGGAAGGATACGCAGTATTTT.

This clonotype was observed at least ten times. This sequence joins TRBV6-5 and TRBJ1-2; the match to TRBD1 covers 7 bases. The CDR3 covers 14 residues. The germline V gene encodes CDR1 MNHEY and CDR2 SVGAGI. The V gene end was trimmed by 4 bases and the J gene end by 4 bases; junction bases not matched to a gene: 6. CDR3 protein: CASSSGGHGYGYTF. DNA for the CDR3: TGTGCCAGCAGTTCAGGGGGGCACGGCTATGGCTACACCTTC.